These 3 T cell receptor beta chains were sequenced from one sample in a study of lymphopenia after photon versus proton radiotherapy. The protocol was immunoSEQ multiplex PCR, while the TCRdb copy is restricted to in-frame clones and leaves out a portion. The table lists about 30,000 clones, about 93% of them singletons, with around 0.7% in the top ten. This sample comprised peripheral blood, obtained from a patient treated with photon-based radiotherapy. Receptors were obtained from a woman between 45 and 60 years old with cholangiocarcinoma.

The J gene is TRBJ2-1, the V gene TRBV4-1; 10 bases fit TRBD2. CDR1 and CDR2 from the germline V gene are MGHRA and YSYEKL. Unmatched junction bases numbered 7, after V lost 1 base and J lost 7 bases. This CDR3 has 16 residues. The CDR3 loop is CASSQGGAGGRNEQFF. The CDR3 DNA is TGCGCCAGCAGCCAAGGCGGAGCGGGGGGGCGGAATGAGCAGTTCTTC.

The chain has TRBV19 and TRBJ2-3; D remains ambiguous. Germline V lookup: CDR1 LNHDA, CDR2 SQIVND (reference sequence). The CDR3 loop spans 13 amino acids. V was trimmed by 9 bases and J by 5 bases, leaving 15 bases between them. CDR3 sequence reads: CASRTIPGDTQYF. CDR3 in DNA: TGTGCCAGCCGTACAATACCGGGAGATACGCAGTATTTT. The full variable domain, with the rest looked up from reference TRBV19 and TRBJ2-3, is DGGITQSPKYLFRKEGQNVTLSCEQNLNHDAMYWYRQDPGQGLRLIYYSQIVNDFQKGDIAEGYSVSREKKESFPLTVTSAQKNPTAFYLCASRTIPGDTQYFGPGTRLTVL.

The chain joins TRBV19 to TRBJ2-3, with TRBD2 as a possible D gene (6 bases). CDR1 and CDR2 from the germline V gene are LNHDA and SQIVND (reference sequence). V was trimmed by 7 bases and J by 0 bases, leaving 14 bases between them. The CDR3 is 15 amino acids. The DNA for the CDR3 is TGTGCCAGTAAAGGTAGCGGCACTAGCACAGATACGCAGTATTTT. The encoded protein is CASKGSGTSTDTQYF.